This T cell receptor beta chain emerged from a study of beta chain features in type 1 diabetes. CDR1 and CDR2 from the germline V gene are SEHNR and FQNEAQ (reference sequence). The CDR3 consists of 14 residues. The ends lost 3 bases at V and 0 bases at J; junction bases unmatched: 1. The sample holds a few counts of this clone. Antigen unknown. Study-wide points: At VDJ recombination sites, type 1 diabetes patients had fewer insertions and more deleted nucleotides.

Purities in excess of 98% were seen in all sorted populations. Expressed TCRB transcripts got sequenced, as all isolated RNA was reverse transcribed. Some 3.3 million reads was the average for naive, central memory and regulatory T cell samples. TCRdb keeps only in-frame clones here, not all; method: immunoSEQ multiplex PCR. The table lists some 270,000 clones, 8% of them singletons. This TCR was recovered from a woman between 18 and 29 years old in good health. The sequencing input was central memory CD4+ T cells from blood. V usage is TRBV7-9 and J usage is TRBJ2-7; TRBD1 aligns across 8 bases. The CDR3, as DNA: TGTGCCAGCAGCTTGACAGGGGCCTCCTACGAGCAGTACGTC. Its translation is CASSLTGASYEQYV.